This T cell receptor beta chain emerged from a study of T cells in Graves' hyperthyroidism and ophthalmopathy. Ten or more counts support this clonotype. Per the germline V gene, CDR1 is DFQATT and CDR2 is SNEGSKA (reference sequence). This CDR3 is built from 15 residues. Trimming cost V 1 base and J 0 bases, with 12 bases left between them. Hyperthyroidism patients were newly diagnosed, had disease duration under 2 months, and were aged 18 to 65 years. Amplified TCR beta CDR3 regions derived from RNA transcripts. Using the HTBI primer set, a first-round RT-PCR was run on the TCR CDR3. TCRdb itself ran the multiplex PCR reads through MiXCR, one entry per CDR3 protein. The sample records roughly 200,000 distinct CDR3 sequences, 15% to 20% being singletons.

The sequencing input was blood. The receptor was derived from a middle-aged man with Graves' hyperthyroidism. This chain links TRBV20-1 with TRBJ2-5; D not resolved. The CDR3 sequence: CSARALIWYQETQYF. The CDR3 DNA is TGCAGTGCTAGAGCCCTAATATGGTACCAAGAGACCCAGTACTTC.